This T cell receptor beta chain was captured in a study of identical twins. The CDR3 covers 16 residues. J lost 4 bases, V lost 5 bases, and 11 bases had no gene match. Germline V gives CDR1 SSHAT, CDR2 FNYEAQ (reference sequence). TCRdb redid the calling of the 5' RACE reads with MiXCR, one entry per CDR3 protein. The data contain about 720,000 distinct CDR3 sequences, 18% of them singletons. Another study also made use of these data, one on T cells expressing NK-cell markers. That work adds: Repertoire data for TCR beta were derived from sorted T cells (CD3+CD56+NKG2C+, CD3+CD56+NKG2C- and CD3+CD56-NKG2C+).

What was sequenced was PBMCs. This receptor was taken from a woman between 18 and 29 years old in good health. The J gene is TRBJ2-1, the V gene TRBV7-7; the match to TRBD2 covers 7 bases. CDR3 loop: CASSPSLGGGYNEQFF. The CDR3 DNA reads TGTGCCAGCAGCCCTTCCTTGGGGGGAGGGTACAATGAGCAGTTCTTC.